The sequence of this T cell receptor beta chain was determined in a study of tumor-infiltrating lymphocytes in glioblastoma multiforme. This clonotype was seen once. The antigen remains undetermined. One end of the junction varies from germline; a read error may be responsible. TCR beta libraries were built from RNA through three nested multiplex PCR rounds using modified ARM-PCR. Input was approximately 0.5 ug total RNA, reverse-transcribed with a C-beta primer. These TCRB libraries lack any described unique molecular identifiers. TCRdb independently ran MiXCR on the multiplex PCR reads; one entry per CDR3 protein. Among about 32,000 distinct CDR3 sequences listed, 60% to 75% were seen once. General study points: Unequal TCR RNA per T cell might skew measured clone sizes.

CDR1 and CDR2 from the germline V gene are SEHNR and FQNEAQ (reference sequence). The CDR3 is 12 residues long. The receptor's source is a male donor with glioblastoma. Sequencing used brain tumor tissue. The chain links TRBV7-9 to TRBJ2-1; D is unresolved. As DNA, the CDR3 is TGTGCCAGCAGCCACAACCCCGATGAGAAGTTCTTC. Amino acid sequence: CASSHNPDEKFF.